This T cell receptor (beta chain) was profiled in a study of blood T cells in healthy people across ages. CDR1 is DFQATT, CDR2 SNEGSKA, per germline (reference sequence). CDR3 length equals 13 residues. A word on this clonotype: Its antigen is unknown.

Study-wide findings and caveats: The CMV status of each donor remained undetermined, and this could have confounded shifts in expanded clonotypes.

For the second PCR, which ran for roughly 6 to 11 cycles, a sample-barcoded 5' primer and a J-beta primer mix were used. Using its own MiXCR run on the 5' RACE reads, TCRdb lists one record per CDR3 protein. The table lists about 1 million distinct CDR3 sequences, 25% of them singletons. The data also belong to a second study, concerning T cells of mothers and their children. That study reports: Samples came from a few healthy Caucasian mothers and their six children. In each mother, TCR beta CDR3 reads exceeded 10 million; in each child, they numbered 2.5 million to 3.5 million. Thymic selection molds TCR recombination output in much the same way for related pairs as for unrelated pairs.

Sequenced input: blood. This receptor was taken from a girl aged 2-10 years in good health. The rearrangement joins TRBV20-1 to TRBJ2-5; TRBD1 agrees at 9 bases. Gene TRBJ2-7 matches the end of the DNA better, so the J call may be wrong. For the CDR3, the DNA is TGCAGTGCTACGGGGACAGGGATCTACGAGCAGTACTTC. It translates to CSATGTGIYEQYF.